This T cell receptor (beta chain) emerged from a study of CD8+ T cells in alopecia areata. At the level of the study: Those patients who were treated received oral tofacitinib, which was given at 5 to 10 mg twice daily for moderate-to-severe alopecia areata.

RNA, once extracted, was reverse transcribed into cDNA for use as the sequencing template. Here immunoSEQ multiplex PCR was the method, and the copy in TCRdb shows in-frame clones only, minus some. The sample carries 100,000 to 150,000 clones, around three fifths recorded once. General study findings and limits: Normal scalp had lower clonality than lesional scalp, with alopecia totalis/universalis lesions showing this most strongly. The study also sequences resident alphabeta T cells of normal skin in scalp samples.

In germline, CDR1 is SEHNR, CDR2 FQNEAQ (reference sequence). CDR3 length: 17 residues. The V and J ends lost 5 bases and 3 bases, in that order; junction bases with no gene match: 15. This clone was observed a single time. Its cognate antigen is unknown. The TCR originated in a human donor with alopecia areata. The J gene is TRBJ1-1, the V gene TRBV7-9, with 7 nucleotides matching TRBD1. The specimen was CD4+ T cells sorted from blood, collected at week 0. The CDR3, as DNA: TGTGCCAGCAGCCCCCGGACAGGTCGAACCGCCGACACTGAAGCTTTCTTT. Translation: CASSPRTGRTADTEAFF.